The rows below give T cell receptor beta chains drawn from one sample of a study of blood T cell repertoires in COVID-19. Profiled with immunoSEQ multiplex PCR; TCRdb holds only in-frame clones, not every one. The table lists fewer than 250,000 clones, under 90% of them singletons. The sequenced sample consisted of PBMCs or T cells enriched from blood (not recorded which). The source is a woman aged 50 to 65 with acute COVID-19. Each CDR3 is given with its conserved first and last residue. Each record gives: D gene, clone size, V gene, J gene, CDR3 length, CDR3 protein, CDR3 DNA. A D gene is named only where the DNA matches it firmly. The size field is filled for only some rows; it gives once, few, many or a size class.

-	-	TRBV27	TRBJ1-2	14	CASSHGQSNYGYTF	TGTGCCAGCAGTCACGGACAGTCTAACTATGGCTACACCTTC
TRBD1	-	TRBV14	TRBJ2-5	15	CASSQGTGGRETQYF	TGTGCCAGCAGCCAGGGTACAGGGGGCAGGGAGACCCAGTACTTC
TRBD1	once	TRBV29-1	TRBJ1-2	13	CSVYTGGARGYTF	TGCAGCGTTTATACAGGGGGCGCAAGAGGCTACACCTTC
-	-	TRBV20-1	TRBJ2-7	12	CSASAVLDEQYF	TGCAGTGCTAGTGCTGTTCTCGACGAGCAGTACTTC
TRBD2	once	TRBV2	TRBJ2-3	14	CASRTSGGGDTQYF	TGTGCCAGCAGAACTAGCGGGGGGGGAGATACGCAGTATTTT
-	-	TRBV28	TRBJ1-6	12	CASSFRNSPLHF	TGTGCCAGCAGCTTCAGAAATTCACCCCTCCACTTT
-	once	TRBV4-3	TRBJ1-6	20	CASSQRYTPQGGPSNSPLHF	TGCGCCAGCAGCCAGAGATATACCCCACAGGGAGGGCCTTCAAATTCACCCCTCCACTTT
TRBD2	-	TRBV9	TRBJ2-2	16	CASSVDVSGTSGELFF	TGTGCCAGCAGCGTAGATGTTAGCGGGACGTCCGGGGAGCTGTTTTTT
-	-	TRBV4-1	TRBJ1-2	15	CASSQSTEGLYGYTF	TGCGCCAGCAGCCAATCGACGGAGGGCCTCTATGGCTACACCTTC
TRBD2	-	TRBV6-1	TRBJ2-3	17	CASSDLGSGGASDTQYF	TGTGCCAGCAGTGACCTAGGTAGCGGGGGGGCATCAGATACGCAGTATTTT
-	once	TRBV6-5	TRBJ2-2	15	CASSSLASGFVELFF	TGTGCCAGCAGTTCCCTGGCAAGCGGGTTCGTGGAGCTGTTTTTT
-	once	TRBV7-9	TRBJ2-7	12	CASRPTGGEQYF	TGTGCCAGCAGACCCACCGGGGGTGAGCAGTACTTC
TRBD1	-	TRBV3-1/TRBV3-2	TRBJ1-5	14	CASSPGQGDQPQHF	TGTGCCAGCAGCCCGGGACAGGGCGATCAGCCCCAGCATTTT
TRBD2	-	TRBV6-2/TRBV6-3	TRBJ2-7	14	CASSFHSGSGEQYF	TGTGCCAGCAGTTTTCATAGCGGGAGTGGCGAGCAGTACTTC
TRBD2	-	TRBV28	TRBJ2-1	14	CASSSSGSYNEQFF	TGTGCCAGCAGTTCTAGCGGGAGTTACAATGAGCAGTTCTTC
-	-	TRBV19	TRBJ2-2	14	CASSLGIGTGELFF	TGTGCCAGTAGTCTAGGCATCGGCACCGGGGAGCTGTTTTTT
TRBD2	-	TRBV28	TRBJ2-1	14	CASSGTSPYNEQFF	TGTGCCAGCTCCGGGACTAGCCCCTACAATGAGCAGTTCTTC
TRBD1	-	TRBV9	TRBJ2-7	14	CASSGRTGGYEQYF	TGTGCCAGCAGCGGAAGGACAGGGGGGTACGAGCAGTACTTC
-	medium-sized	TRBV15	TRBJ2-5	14	CATSRAQGQETQYF	TGTGCCACCAGCAGAGCACAGGGACAAGAGACCCAGTACTTC
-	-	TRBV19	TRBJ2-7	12	CASSAGTYEQYF	TGTGCCAGTAGTGCCGGGACCTACGAGCAGTACTTC
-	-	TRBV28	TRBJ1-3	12	CASSTGGNTIYF	TGTGCCAGCAGTACCGGGGGAAACACCATATATTTT
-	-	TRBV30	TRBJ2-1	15	CAWSVLTGALNEQFF	TGTGCCTGGAGTGTCTTAACGGGAGCTTTGAATGAGCAGTTCTTC
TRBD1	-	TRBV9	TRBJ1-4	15	CASSAGQGAREKLFF	TGTGCCAGCAGCGCCGGACAGGGGGCAAGGGAAAAACTGTTTTTT